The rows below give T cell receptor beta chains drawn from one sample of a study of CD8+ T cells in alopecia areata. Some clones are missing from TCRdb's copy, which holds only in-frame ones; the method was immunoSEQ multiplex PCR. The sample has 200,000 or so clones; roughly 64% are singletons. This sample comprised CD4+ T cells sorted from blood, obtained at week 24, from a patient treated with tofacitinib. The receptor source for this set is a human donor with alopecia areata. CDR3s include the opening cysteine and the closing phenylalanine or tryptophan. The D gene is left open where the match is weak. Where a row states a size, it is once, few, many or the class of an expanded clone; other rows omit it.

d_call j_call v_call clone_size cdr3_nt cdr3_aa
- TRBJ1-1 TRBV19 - TGTGCCAGTAGTATTAGGGGTCCGATGACCACTGAAGCTTTCTTT CASSIRGPMTTEAFF
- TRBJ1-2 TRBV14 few TGTGCCAGCAGCCAAGATCGGAGGGCTGGCTACACCTTC CASSQDRRAGYTF
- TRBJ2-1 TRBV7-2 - TGTGCCAGCAGCTTAGGCATGGAGCAGTTCTTC CASSLGMEQFF
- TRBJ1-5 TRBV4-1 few TGCGCCAGCAGCCAAGAATGGAGTCAGCCCCAGCATTTT CASSQEWSQPQHF
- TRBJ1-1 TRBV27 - TGTGCCAGCAGTAAGACGTTTAACACTGAAGCTTTCTTT CASSKTFNTEAFF
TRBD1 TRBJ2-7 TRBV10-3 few TGTGCCATCAGGGCGGGACAGGGGCACGAGCAGTACTTC CAIRAGQGHEQYF
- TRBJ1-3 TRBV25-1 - TGTGCCAGCAGTGAAGGGGACATGCAGTCTGGAAACACCATATATTTT CASSEGDMQSGNTIYF
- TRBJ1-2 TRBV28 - TGTGCCAGCAGTACCTCAGGGAGGTCTGGCTACACCTTC CASSTSGRSGYTF
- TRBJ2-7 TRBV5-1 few TGCGCCAGCAGCTTGTACAGAAACTACGAGCAGTACTTC CASSLYRNYEQYF
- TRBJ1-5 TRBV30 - TGTGCCTGGCGGGGCACAACGAGCAATCAGCCCCAGCATTTT CAWRGTTSNQPQHF
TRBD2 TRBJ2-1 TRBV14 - TGTGCCAGCAGCCTAGGACTAGCGGGAGAGCAGTTCTTC CASSLGLAGEQFF
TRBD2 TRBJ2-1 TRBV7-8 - TGTGCCAGCAGCTTAGCGGGGGGGAAACTTACCTACAATGAGCAGTTCTTC CASSLAGGKLTYNEQFF
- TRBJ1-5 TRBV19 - TGTGCCAGTAGCATGGGGCAGGGCGTCAATCAGCCCCAGCATTTT CASSMGQGVNQPQHF
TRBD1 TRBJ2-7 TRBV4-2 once TGTGCCAGCAGCCAAGATCCCGGGCAGGGGGTCCCCTACGAGCAGTACTTC CASSQDPGQGVPYEQYF
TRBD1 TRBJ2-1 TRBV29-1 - TGCAGCGTTGAAGTTTGGGACAGGGGGCCCTCTAAGCAGTTCTTC CSVEVWDRGPSKQFF
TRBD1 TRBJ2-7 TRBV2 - TGTGCCAGCAGTGGACAGGGTAGTAGCTACGAGCAGTACTTC CASSGQGSSYEQYF
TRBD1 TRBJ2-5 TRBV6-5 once TGTGCCAGCAGTTACGGGGACAGACAAGAGACCCAGTACTTC CASSYGDRQETQYF
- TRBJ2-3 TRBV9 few TGTGCCAGCAGCGTGCAGGCGAACACAGATACGCAGTATTTT CASSVQANTDTQYF
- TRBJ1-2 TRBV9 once TGTGCCAGCAGCCCGGGGGGGTACTATGGCTACACCTTC CASSPGGYYGYTF
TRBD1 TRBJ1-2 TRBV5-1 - TGCGCCAGCAGCGCCACAGGGGGACCGCAAGCTAATGGCTACACCTTC CASSATGGPQANGYTF
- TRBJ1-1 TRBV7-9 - TGTGCCAGCAGCTTAAGGTTCGACAGTGAAGCTTTCTTT CASSLRFDSEAFF
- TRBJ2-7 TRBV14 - TGTGCCAGCAGCCAAGTGGGTCACGAGCAGTACTTC CASSQVGHEQYF